These 14 T cell receptor beta chains were sequenced from one sample in a study of CD8 T cells in ankylosing spondylitis. TCRdb reprocessed the 5' RACE reads via MiXCR and lists one record per CDR3 protein. The table shows approximately 250,000 distinct CDR3 sequences, with approximately 10% occurring only once. Source material: blood, either unsorted or a sorted T cell fraction (not recorded which). These receptors originate from a male donor with ankylosing spondylitis or in good health (not recorded which).

The chain employs TRBV5-1 and TRBJ1-1, with D hard to call. V was trimmed by 7 bases and J by 5 bases, leaving 15 bases between them. Germline-derived CDR1 and CDR2 are SGHRS and YFSETQ. This CDR3 has 13 amino acids. The CDR3 loop reads CASAYGPRTEAFF. As DNA, the CDR3 is TGCGCCAGCGCCTATGGTCCGAGGACTGAAGCTTTCTTT.

This clonotype has at least ten counts. The rearrangement links TRBV5-5 to TRBJ1-2; possibly TRBD1 for D (6 bases). Trimming shortened V by 2 bases and J by 3 bases, and 17 bases separated the two germline ends. CDR3 length: 16 residues. Germline values: CDR1 SGHKS, CDR2 YYEKEE (reference sequence). CDR3: CASSFGHPGVDYGYTF. The CDR3 nucleotides are TGTGCCAGCAGCTTCGGGCACCCAGGGGTCGACTATGGCTACACCTTC.

This clonotype was observed a handful of times. V and J are TRBV7-2 and TRBJ2-1; D gene unclear. Germline-derived CDR1 and CDR2 are SGHTA and FQGNSA. V dropped 9 bases and J dropped 0 bases, with 9 bases sitting between them. The CDR3 sequence is 13 residues long. CDR3 DNA: TGTGCCAGTGGATTAAGCTCCTACAATGAGCAGTTCTTC. Its protein product is CASGLSSYNEQFF.

In its sample, this clonotype was seen many times. The genes are TRBV15 and TRBJ1-5, with D maybe TRBD1 (5 bases). The length of the CDR3 is 18 residues. Germline CDR1 reads LNHNV; CDR2 reads YYDKDF (reference sequence). Trimming cost V 0 bases and J 3 bases, with 18 bases left between them. CDR3 nucleotide sequence: TGTGCCACCAGCAGAGATCATCAGGGCGCCGGGCCCAATCAGCCCCAGCATTTT. The encoded protein is CATSRDHQGAGPNQPQHF.

Ten or more counts support this clonotype. The chain carries TRBV11-2 and TRBJ1-1; D may be TRBD1 (5 bases). Between the trimmed V and J ends, which lost 3 bases and 5 bases, there was a span of 13 bases. The CDR3 runs to 14 residues. Germline values: CDR1 SGHAT, CDR2 FQNNGV. CDR3 bases: TGTGCCAGCAGCTTCCAGGGCCGGTGGACTGAAGCTTTCTTT. It specifies CASSFQGRWTEAFF.

This clonotype was detected only a few times. The rearrangement uses TRBV9 and TRBJ1-1; no definite D call. Trimming took 10 bases from V and 8 from J, leaving 21 bases between them. The CDR3 spans 13 residues. Germline CDR1 is SGDLS and CDR2 is YYNGEE. The CDR3 DNA reads TGTGCCGGCACCCTAGGATCGGACGAAGAAGCTTTCTTT. It yields the protein CAGTLGSDEEAFF.

In this sample, this clonotype turned up many times. J is TRBJ2-7 and V is TRBV20-1; 11 positions match TRBD2. The CDR3 loop spans 14 amino acids. Germline lookup yields CDR1 DFQATT and CDR2 SNEGSKA (reference sequence). Trimming at V came to 5 bases and at J to 6 bases, leaving 9 bases not matched to a gene. The CDR3, as DNA: TGCAGTGCTCAAAATAGCGGGGGGGTCTTCGAGCAGTACTTC. Its protein product is CSAQNSGGVFEQYF.

This clonotype was detected ten times or more. The chain employs TRBV14 and TRBJ2-1, with D maybe TRBD1 (6 bases). Germline lookup yields CDR1 SGHDN and CDR2 FVKESK. The CDR3 covers 11 residues. With 3 bases removed from V and 12 bases from J, the gap between germline ends came to 9 bases. The CDR3 here is CASSHGQWQFF. The DNA of the CDR3 is TGTGCCAGCAGCCACGGACAGTGGCAGTTCTTC.

This clonotype was detected many times. The gene calls are TRBV6-5 and TRBJ2-7; unclear D gene. Per the germline V gene, CDR1 is MNHEY and CDR2 is SVGAGI. The CDR3 has 12 amino acids. V was cut by 5 bases and J by 0 bases, with 5 bases left in between. CDR3 nucleotide sequence: TGTGCCAGCAGTACTAACTCCTACGAGCAGTACTTC. Translating gives CASSTNSYEQYF.

This clonotype was observed a few times. Being one base from a much bigger clone, this may be a read error. This chain uses TRBV9 with TRBJ2-7; a possible D gene is TRBD2 (6 bases). This CDR3 spans 16 amino acids. Trimming stripped 0 bases from V and 4 bases from J, with 17 bases between. The germline CDR1 and CDR2 sequences are SGDLS and YYNGEE. The CDR3 region is CASSVAPGASAYEQYF. DNA of the CDR3: TGTGCCAGCAGCGTAGCCCCTGGGGCTAGCGCATACGAGCAGTACTTC.

J is TRBJ2-5 and V is TRBV12-5, with unresolved D. Germline V lookup: CDR1 LGHNT, CDR2 FRNRAP. The V gene lost 2 bases and the J gene lost 2 bases, with 6 bases spanning the gap. The CDR3 is 13 amino acids. CDR3 residues: CASGLSRQETQYF. DNA for the CDR3: TGTGCTAGTGGTTTGAGCAGGCAAGAGACCCAGTACTTC.

This clonotype appeared many times. V gene TRBV12-3 or TRBV12-4 combines with J gene TRBJ1-4; 12 nucleotides agree with TRBD1. Germline trimming cut 3 bases from V and 8 bases from J; bases unmatched to any gene: 4. There are 15 residues in the CDR3. The chain's CDR3 is CASSLGGQGAEKLFF. CDR3 nucleotides: TGTGCCAGCAGTTTGGGGGGACAGGGGGCGGAAAAACTGTTTTTT.

There are many counts of this clonotype. This chain uses TRBV5-1 with TRBJ2-7; D is uncertain. Germline CDR1 and CDR2: SGHRS and YFSETQ. Trimming removed 4 bases at V and 0 bases at J, with 11 bases between. CDR3 length equals 14 residues. The CDR3 protein is CASSPDPSSYEQYF. The CDR3 DNA is TGCGCCAGCAGCCCGGACCCTAGCTCCTACGAGCAGTACTTC.

This clonotype was counted at least ten times. V gene TRBV11-2 combines with J gene TRBJ2-3; 8 positions agree with TRBD2. CDR1 is SGHAT, CDR2 FQNNGV, per germline. This CDR3 has 16 residues. V shed 5 bases and J 6 bases; nucleotides not matched to a gene: 13. The CDR3 protein is CASSSQGGRLEDTQYF. In DNA, the CDR3 is TGTGCCAGCAGCAGCCAAGGCGGGAGGTTGGAGGATACGCAGTATTTT.